A selection of T cell receptor beta chains follows, all from one sample in a study of cytomegalovirus exposure and HLA in healthy donors. Clones were read by immunoSEQ multiplex PCR, and TCRdb kept only the in-frame ones, dropping some. The sample has roughly 200,000 clones, 65% to 90% seen once; the top ten hold around 2.3%. The sample comprised PBMCs. The receptors derive from a woman aged 45-65 years in good health and CMV-seronegative. Both conserved end residues are trimmed from each CDR3.

V	length	J	CDR3
TRBV19	11	TRBJ2-1	ASGGETNNEQF
TRBV5-1	15	TRBJ2-3	ASSLAGLEFVTDTQY
TRBV2	15	TRBJ1-2	ASSGERGMSSNYGYT
TRBV9	12	TRBJ1-1	ASSAGTVNTEAF
TRBV28	10	TRBJ1-1	ASSLVNTEAF
TRBV7-6	13	TRBJ2-7	ASSSGGLGSYEQY
TRBV27	14	TRBJ2-2	ASSYTAGGPSGELF
TRBV28	13	NA	ASSFSVAASYEQY
TRBV14	14	TRBJ2-7	ASSRARTGGSYEQY
TRBV19	14	TRBJ2-1	ASSSGAGGSYNEQF
TRBV7-9	14	TRBJ2-1	ASSPPMGRGYNEQF
TRBV25-1	13	TRBJ1-1	ASSDPRGQDTEAF
TRBV25-1	11	TRBJ2-5	ASRLAGGETQY
TRBV4-3	13	TRBJ2-5	ASSQGGGSRETQY
TRBV28	13	TRBJ2-3	ASRPTSGGTDTQY